A single TCR beta chain is shown here with its context. Sequencing used immunoSEQ multiplex PCR; TCRdb keeps in-frame clones, though not all of them. The sample holds more than 200,000 clones; around 89% are singletons and the top ten take 4.1%. The data are from a study of blood T cell repertoires in COVID-19. Study-level background: Samples of COVID-19 (acute and convalescent) were obtained from the United States, Italy and Spain.

This TCR came from a woman in her 30s who had recovered from COVID-19. Input material: PBMCs or T cells enriched from blood (not recorded which).

CDR3 protein: CAIRGDGDEQYF. The CDR3 region has the DNA TGTGCCATCAGAGGAGATGGAGACGAGCAGTACTTC. The chain uses TRBV10-3 and TRBJ2-7, with no clear D. CDR1 ENHRY and CDR2 SYGVKD come from the germline V gene. The CDR3 length is 12 residues. The V end was cut by 6 bases, the J end by 5 bases, with 11 bases between.